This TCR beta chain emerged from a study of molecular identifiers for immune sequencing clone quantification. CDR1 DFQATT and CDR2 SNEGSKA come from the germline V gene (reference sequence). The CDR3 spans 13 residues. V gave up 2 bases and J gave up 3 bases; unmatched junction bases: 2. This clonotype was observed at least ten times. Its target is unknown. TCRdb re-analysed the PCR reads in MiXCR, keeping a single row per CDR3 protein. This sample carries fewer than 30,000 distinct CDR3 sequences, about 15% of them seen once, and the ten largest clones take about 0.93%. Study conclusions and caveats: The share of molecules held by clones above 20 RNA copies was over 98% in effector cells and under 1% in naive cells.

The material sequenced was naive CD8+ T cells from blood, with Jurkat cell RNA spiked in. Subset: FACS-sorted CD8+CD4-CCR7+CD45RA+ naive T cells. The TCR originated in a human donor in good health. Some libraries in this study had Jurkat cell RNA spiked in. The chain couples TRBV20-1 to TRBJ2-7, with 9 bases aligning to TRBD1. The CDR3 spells CSARWDRDYEQYF. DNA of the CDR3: TGCAGTGCTAGATGGGACAGGGACTACGAGCAGTACTTC.